Below are 9 T cell receptor beta chains sequenced from a single sample in a study of blood T cell repertoires in COVID-19. The protocol was immunoSEQ multiplex PCR, while the TCRdb copy is restricted to in-frame clones and leaves out a portion. The table has 80,000 to 100,000 clones, around 67% seen once. Specimen: peripheral blood. These TCRs come from a man aged 65-85 years with COVID-19, enrolled during active disease.

The chain joins TRBV5-4 to TRBJ1-2; possibly TRBD1 for D (6 bases). Between the trimmed V and J ends, which lost 2 bases and 2 bases, there was a span of 7 bases. The germline V gene has CDR1 SGHNT and CDR2 YYREEE (reference sequence). This CDR3 is 13 amino acids long. The CDR3 DNA follows: TGTGCCAGCAGCTTCACAGGGAACTATGGCTACACCTTC. Translating it yields CASSFTGNYGYTF.

The chain combines TRBV30 with TRBJ1-1, with a weak D call TRBD1 (6 bases). The CDR3 length is 13 residues. V was pared by 4 bases and J by 1 base, with 10 bases between. Germline CDR1 GTSNPN, CDR2 SVGIG (reference sequence). The CDR3 DNA sequence: TGTGCCTGGAATATGGACAGGAACACTGAAGCTTTCTTT. Its protein is CAWNMDRNTEAFF.

This chain connects TRBV6-1 to TRBJ2-2, with D perhaps TRBD1 (5 bases). This CDR3 has 17 amino acids. Germline V gene sequence: CDR1 MNHNS, CDR2 SASEGT. Trimming stripped 1 base from V and 3 bases from J, with 15 bases between. The CDR3: CASSEVPRASYTGELFF. In nucleotides, the CDR3 is TGTGCCAGCAGTGAAGTTCCCAGGGCCTCGTACACCGGGGAGCTGTTTTTT.

The genes are TRBV7-2 and TRBJ1-2, with D perhaps matching TRBD1 (5 bases). From germline, CDR1 is SGHTA and CDR2 FQGNSA. Trimming took off 5 bases at V and 3 bases at J, with 13 bases between the two ends. The CDR3 runs 14 residues. The CDR3 protein is CASSAGRQYYGYTF. In DNA, the CDR3 is TGTGCCAGCAGCGCCGGTCGACAGTACTATGGCTACACCTTC.

The rearrangement uses TRBV10-3 and TRBJ2-7; tentative D call: TRBD1 (6 bases). The CDR3 is 12 residues long. Deletions cut 10 bases from V and 2 bases from J, with 12 bases between. Germline V CDR1 and CDR2: ENHRY, SYGVKD. Written as DNA, the CDR3 is TGTGCCACGAAACAGGGTACCTACGAGCAGTACTTC. Protein sequence: CATKQGTYEQYF.

The rearrangement uses TRBV4-1 and TRBJ2-2, with 7 bases identical to TRBD2. Germline lookup yields CDR1 MGHRA and CDR2 YSYEKL. The junction had 19 bases not matched to a gene; V was cut back by 1 base and J by 5 bases. The CDR3 is 20 amino acids. This chain's CDR3 is CASSQVRLAEPLGRTGELFF. Here the CDR3 DNA reads TGCGCCAGCAGCCAAGTGAGGCTAGCGGAGCCTCTAGGTAGGACCGGGGAGCTGTTTTTT.

The chain joins TRBV28 to TRBJ2-7; perhaps TRBD2 as D (5 bases). The CDR3 covers 12 residues. The V end was cut by 4 bases, the J end by 4 bases, with 8 bases between. Germline CDR1 is MDHEN and CDR2 is SYDVKM. The DNA of the CDR3 is TGTGCCAGCAGTTACGGGGAGTACGAGCAGTACTTC. It yields the protein CASSYGEYEQYF.

The J gene is TRBJ1-6, the V gene TRBV3-1 (or the pseudogene TRBV3-2), with D perhaps TRBD1 (5 bases). Germline lookup yields CDR1 LGHDT and CDR2 YNNKEL (reference sequence). V lost 4 bases and J lost 6, with 13 bases in between. This CDR3 is built from 15 residues. CDR3 nucleotides: TGTGCCAGCAGCCCGGGGGGTGCAAGTAATTCACCCCTCCACTTT. Translated, it gives CASSPGGASNSPLHF.

V and J are TRBV7-2 and TRBJ2-1, with D maybe TRBD1 (8 bases). Germline V gene data show CDR1 as SGHTA and CDR2 as FQGNSA. The CDR3 is 16 amino acids. Trimming took 7 bases from V and 8 from J, leaving 24 bases between them. CDR3 bases: TGTGCCAGCACTCCACAGGGGGGGGCCGTGGGTCATGAGCAGTTCTTC. Amino acid sequence: CASTPQGGAVGHEQFF.